The T cell receptor beta chain under discussion was sequenced for a study of blood T cell repertoires in COVID-19. The assay was immunoSEQ multiplex PCR, and TCRdb's table has in-frame clones only and misses some. This sample carries around 340,000 clones, around nine tenths of them seen once, and the ten largest clones take approximately 1%. CDR1 is MDHEN, CDR2 SYDVKM, per germline. V was pared by 2 bases and J by 6 bases, with 14 bases between. The CDR3 is made up of 14 amino acids. Material for sequencing was PBMCs or T cells enriched from blood (not recorded which). The sequence was collected from a woman in her 30s who had been exposed to COVID-19. The chain employs TRBV28 and TRBJ2-7; D not resolved. CDR3 sequence (DNA): TGTGCCAGCAGTTTACCCCCCCCCTCCCTCGAGCAGTACTTC. This sequence encodes CASSLPPPSLEQYF.